The rows below give T cell receptor beta chains drawn from one sample of a study of T cell responses to AZD1222 COVID-19 vaccine. The repertoire was sequenced with immunoSEQ multiplex PCR; TCRdb's copy has only in-frame clones and lacks some. In the table there are 150,000 or so clones, roughly 90% of which are singletons. Material: peripheral blood, obtained on day 0 of AZD1222 vaccination. Every receptor here comes from an adult in good health. Both conserved end residues are part of each CDR3. Each record gives: V gene, CDR3 length, clone size, D gene, J gene, CDR3 protein, CDR3 DNA. The D gene is left open where the match is weak. Not every row has a clone size; where given, it reads once, few, many or a size class.

TRBV4-1,13,NA,NA,TRBJ1-1,CASSLGRATEAFF,TGCGCCAGCAGCCTGGGCAGGGCCACTGAAGCTTTCTTT
TRBV30,15,NA,NA,TRBJ2-7,CARGPSGRGVHEQYF,TGTGCCAGGGGGCCCAGCGGGCGGGGGGTCCACGAGCAGTACTTC
TRBV9,11,few,NA,TRBJ1-2,CASRGSDGYTF,TGTGCCAGCAGAGGGTCGGATGGCTACACCTTC
TRBV6-1,16,few,TRBD2,TRBJ2-3,CASSAAGGSRPDTQYF,TGTGCCAGCAGTGCTGCGGGAGGCTCAAGGCCGGATACGCAGTATTTT
TRBV3-1/TRBV3-2,12,NA,NA,TRBJ2-7,CASSPSPYEQYF,TGTGCCAGCAGCCCGTCTCCCTACGAGCAGTACTTC
TRBV19,14,NA,NA,TRBJ1-3,CASRGGAGGNTIYF,TGTGCCAGTAGGGGAGGAGCTGGGGGAAACACCATATATTTT
TRBV27,13,NA,NA,TRBJ1-1,CASSLSRGIEAFF,TGTGCCAGCAGTTTATCCCGGGGGATTGAAGCTTTCTTT
TRBV7-7,14,NA,TRBD1,TRBJ1-4,CASSATGIREKLFF,TGTGCCAGCAGCGCGACAGGGATCCGTGAAAAACTGTTTTTT
TRBV28,17,NA,TRBD1,TRBJ2-2,CASSSPSGDRVFGELFF,TGTGCCAGCAGTTCTCCTAGTGGGGACAGGGTGTTCGGGGAGCTGTTTTTT
TRBV24-1,15,NA,TRBD1,TRBJ1-1,CATSARGQGATEAFF,TGTGCCACCAGTGCCAGAGGACAGGGGGCAACTGAAGCTTTCTTT
TRBV4-3,15,few,NA,TRBJ1-3,CASSQEAGETNTIYF,TGCGCCAGCAGCCAAGAGGCCGGGGAAACAAACACCATATATTTT
TRBV20-1,13,NA,NA,TRBJ1-5,CSASWGSSQPQHF,TGCAGTGCTAGTTGGGGGAGCTCTCAGCCCCAGCATTTT
TRBV19,15,NA,NA,TRBJ1-1,CATPKGGWMNTEAFF,TGTGCCACCCCGAAGGGGGGCTGGATGAACACTGAAGCTTTCTTT
TRBV6-5,14,NA,TRBD1,TRBJ1-1,CASTSTGGHTEAFF,TGTGCCAGCACCTCGACAGGGGGCCACACTGAAGCTTTCTTT
TRBV7-8,13,NA,NA,TRBJ2-3,CASSLLGADTQYF,TGTGCCAGCAGCTTACTGGGCGCAGATACGCAGTATTTT
TRBV28,15,NA,TRBD1,TRBJ1-5,CASSKDRASNQPQHF,TGTGCCAGCAGCAAAGACAGGGCGAGCAATCAGCCCCAGCATTTT
TRBV12-5,15,NA,NA,TRBJ2-1,CASGLVGGADNEQFF,TGTGCTAGTGGTTTGGTTGGCGGGGCTGACAATGAGCAGTTCTTC
TRBV30,14,NA,NA,TRBJ1-4,CAWTALATNEKLFF,TGTGCCTGGACAGCTCTCGCAACTAATGAAAAACTGTTTTTT
TRBV7-2,14,NA,NA,TRBJ1-5,CASSLNQGLLTQHF,TGTGCCAGCAGCTTAAACCAGGGATTGCTGACCCAGCATTTT
TRBV5-8,14,NA,TRBD1,TRBJ2-5,CASSPETGGETQYF,TGTGCCAGCAGCCCCGAGACAGGGGGCGAGACCCAGTACTTC
TRBV6-2/TRBV6-3,19,NA,TRBD2,TRBJ2-4,CASSAGLAGRGKVKNIQYF,TGTGCCAGCAGTGCCGGACTAGCGGGAAGGGGGAAAGTCAAAAACATTCAGTACTTC
TRBV7-9,15,NA,NA,TRBJ2-7,CASSQERAESYEQYF,TGTGCCAGCAGTCAAGAGCGGGCCGAATCCTACGAGCAGTACTTC
TRBV7-2,14,few,TRBD2,TRBJ2-5,CASSPGLAGETQYF,TGTGCCAGCAGCCCAGGACTAGCGGGAGAGACCCAGTACTTC
TRBV2,13,NA,NA,TRBJ2-2,CASRGQLAGELFF,TGTGCCAGCAGGGGGCAGCTCGCCGGGGAGCTGTTTTTT
TRBV15,14,NA,NA,TRBJ1-3,CATEEASSGNTIYF,TGTGCCACCGAAGAGGCCAGCTCTGGAAACACCATATATTTT